Listed below are T cell receptor beta chains from one sample, sequenced in a study of shared clonotypes between healthy human individuals. Assay: immunoSEQ multiplex PCR; the TCRdb copy retains only in-frame clones and omits some. The data contain some 1.1 million clones, 60% to 80% of them singletons. Sequences were obtained from memory CD4+ T cells from PBMCs. The origin of the receptors is a man younger than 35 in good health. Some clones in this sample may be carry-over from other donors' samples. CDR3s include the opening cysteine and the closing phenylalanine or tryptophan. Fields, in order: J gene, V gene, CDR3 protein.

J: TRBJ1-2
V: TRBV10-3
CDR3: CAIGRDRGRGYTF

J: TRBJ2-5
V: TRBV18
CDR3: CASSPPTRDSQETQYF

J: TRBJ2-1
V: TRBV4-1
CDR3: CASSQGWLWAPQKEQFF

J: TRBJ2-5
V: TRBV18
CDR3: CASSPQRAQGRETQYF

J: TRBJ2-1
V: TRBV4-1
CDR3: CASSQDPRQGRTGNEQFF

J: TRBJ1-2
V: TRBV2
CDR3: CASSPSPTGHYGYTF

J: TRBJ1-4
V: TRBV2
CDR3: CASRTGTGEEKLFF

J: TRBJ2-7
V: TRBV5-1
CDR3: CASSLGLAGFSYEQYF

J: TRBJ2-3
V: TRBV29-1
CDR3: CSLSGSDTQYF

J: TRBJ2-7
V: TRBV7-2
CDR3: CASSPVAGPFYEQYF

J: TRBJ1-4
V: TRBV7-2
CDR3: CASSPRRGSGEKLFF

J: TRBJ1-2
V: TRBV5-4
CDR3: CASSLGEGNGYTF

J: TRBJ1-5
V: TRBV5-4
CDR3: CASSSVGEPQHF

J: TRBJ1-1
V: TRBV7-9
CDR3: CASSFLAGQGLEAFF

J: TRBJ2-4
V: TRBV28
CDR3: CASSFPRGTKNIQYF

J: TRBJ2-3
V: TRBV5-1
CDR3: CASSLTGTSTDTQYF

J: TRBJ1-6
V: TRBV6-5
CDR3: CASSATGVSPLHF

J: TRBJ2-7
V: TRBV28
CDR3: CASSFSSGEQYF

J: TRBJ2-5
V: TRBV5-1
CDR3: CASSFGVGETQYF

J: TRBJ2-3
V: TRBV11-1
CDR3: CASSGGSGRPPVQDTQYF

J: TRBJ1-1
V: TRBV7-6
CDR3: CASSLEGLGTEAFF

J: TRBJ1-2
V: TRBV5-4
CDR3: CASSLGPGTEYGYTF

J: TRBJ2-7
V: TRBV27
CDR3: CASSTSGTAYSYEQYF

J: TRBJ1-1
V: TRBV30
CDR3: CAWSVRLPVEAFF

J: TRBJ1-5
V: TRBV19
CDR3: CASRHPGQGFNQPQHF

J: TRBJ1-4
V: TRBV2
CDR3: CASELSSSEKLFF

J: TRBJ1-2
V: TRBV6-6
CDR3: CASKPGQSLYGYTF

J: TRBJ2-1
V: TRBV7-3
CDR3: CASSNYRGRNEQFF

J: TRBJ1-5
V: TRBV7-2
CDR3: CASSPNRVTQPQHF

J: TRBJ2-1
V: TRBV4-3
CDR3: CASSQDSLPYNEQFF

J: TRBJ2-1
V: TRBV5-1
CDR3: CASGPSGSSYNEQFF

J: TRBJ1-2
V: TRBV7-8
CDR3: CASSPPGTDYGYTF

J: TRBJ2-3
V: TRBV4-2
CDR3: CASRGTSNRYGQYF

J: TRBJ1-5
V: TRBV7-2
CDR3: CASSLGTGIPPQHF

J: TRBJ1-1
V: TRBV5-1
CDR3: CASYGQAGASPEAFF

J: TRBJ2-3
V: TRBV7-9
CDR3: CASSRGSTDTQYF

J: TRBJ2-1
V: TRBV5-1
CDR3: CASSLTSPTVNEQFF

J: TRBJ1-2
V: TRBV2
CDR3: CASRSGTYYGYTF

J: TRBJ1-4
V: TRBV5-1
CDR3: CASSQGSGTFNEKLFF